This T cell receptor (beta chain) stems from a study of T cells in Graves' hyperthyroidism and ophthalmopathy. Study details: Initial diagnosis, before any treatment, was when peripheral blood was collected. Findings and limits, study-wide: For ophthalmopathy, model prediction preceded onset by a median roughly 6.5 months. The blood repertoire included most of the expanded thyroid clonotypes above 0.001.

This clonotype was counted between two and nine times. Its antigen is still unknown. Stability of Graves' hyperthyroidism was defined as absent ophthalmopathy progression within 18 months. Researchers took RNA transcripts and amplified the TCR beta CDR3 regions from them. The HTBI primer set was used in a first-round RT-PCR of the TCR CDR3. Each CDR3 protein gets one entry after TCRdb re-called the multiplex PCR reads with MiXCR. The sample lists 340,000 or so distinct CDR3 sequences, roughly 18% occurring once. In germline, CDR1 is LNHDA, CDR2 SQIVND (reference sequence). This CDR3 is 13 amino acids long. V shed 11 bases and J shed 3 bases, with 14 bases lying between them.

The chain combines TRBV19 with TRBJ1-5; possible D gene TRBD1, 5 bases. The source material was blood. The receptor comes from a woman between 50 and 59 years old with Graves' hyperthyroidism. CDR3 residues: CACRDGTNQPQHF. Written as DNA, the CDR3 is TGTGCCTGCCGGGACGGAACCAATCAGCCCCAGCATTTT. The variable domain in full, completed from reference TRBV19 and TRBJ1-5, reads DGGITQSPKYLFRKEGQNVTLSCEQNLNHDAMYWYRQDPGQGLRLIYYSQIVNDFQKGDIAEGYSVSREKKESFPLTVTSAQKNPTAFYLCACRDGTNQPQHFGDGTRLSIL.